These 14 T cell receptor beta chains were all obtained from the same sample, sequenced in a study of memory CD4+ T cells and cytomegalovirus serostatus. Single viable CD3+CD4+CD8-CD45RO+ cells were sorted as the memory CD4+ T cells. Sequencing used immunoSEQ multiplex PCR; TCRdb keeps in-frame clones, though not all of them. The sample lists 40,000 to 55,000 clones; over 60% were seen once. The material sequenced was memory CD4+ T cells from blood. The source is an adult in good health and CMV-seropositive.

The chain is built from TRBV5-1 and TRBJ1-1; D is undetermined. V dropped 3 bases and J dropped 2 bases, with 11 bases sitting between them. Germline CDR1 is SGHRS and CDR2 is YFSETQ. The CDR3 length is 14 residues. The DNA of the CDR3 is TGCGCCAGCAGCTCGCTGACTGCAAACACTGAAGCTTTCTTT. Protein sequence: CASSSLTANTEAFF.

This CDR3 is CSVVPGDRGSYGYTF. As DNA, the CDR3 is TGCAGCGTTGTCCCCGGGGACAGGGGATCCTATGGCTACACCTTC. The chain recombines TRBV29-1 with TRBJ1-2, with 10 bases matching TRBD1. The V gene's germline CDR1 is SQVTM and CDR2 ANQGSEA. The CDR3 runs 15 residues. The V gene end was trimmed by 4 bases and the J gene end by 4 bases; junction bases not matched to a gene: 9.

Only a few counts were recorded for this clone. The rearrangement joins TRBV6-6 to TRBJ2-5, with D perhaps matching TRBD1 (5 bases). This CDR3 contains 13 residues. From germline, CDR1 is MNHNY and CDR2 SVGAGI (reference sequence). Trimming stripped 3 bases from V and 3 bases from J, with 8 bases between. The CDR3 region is CASSYGAKETQYF. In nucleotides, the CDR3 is TGTGCCAGCAGTTATGGGGCTAAAGAGACCCAGTACTTC.

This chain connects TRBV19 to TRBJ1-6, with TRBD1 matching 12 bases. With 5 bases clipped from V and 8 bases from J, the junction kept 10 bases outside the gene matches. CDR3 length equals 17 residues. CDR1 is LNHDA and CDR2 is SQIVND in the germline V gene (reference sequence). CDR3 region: CASSHLPGQGAYSPLHF. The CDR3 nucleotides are TGTGCCAGTAGTCACCTACCGGGACAGGGGGCTTATTCACCCCTCCACTTT.

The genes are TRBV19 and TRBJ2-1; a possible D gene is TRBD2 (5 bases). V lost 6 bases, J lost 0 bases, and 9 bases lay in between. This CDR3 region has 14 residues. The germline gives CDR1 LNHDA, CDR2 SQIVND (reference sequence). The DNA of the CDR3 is TGTGCCAGTAGAACTAGTGGCTCCTACAATGAGCAGTTCTTC. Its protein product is CASRTSGSYNEQFF. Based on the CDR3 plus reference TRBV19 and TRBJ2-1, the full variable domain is DGGITQSPKYLFRKEGQNVTLSCEQNLNHDAMYWYRQDPGQGLRLIYYSQIVNDFQKGDIAEGYSVSREKKESFPLTVTSAQKNPTAFYLCASRTSGSYNEQFFGPGTRLTVL.

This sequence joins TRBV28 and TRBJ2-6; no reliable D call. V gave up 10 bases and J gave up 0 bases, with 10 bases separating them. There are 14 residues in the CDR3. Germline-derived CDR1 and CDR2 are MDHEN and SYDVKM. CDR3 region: CATTLYSGANVLTF. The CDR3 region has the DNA TGTGCCACCACCCTGTACTCTGGGGCCAACGTCCTGACTTTC. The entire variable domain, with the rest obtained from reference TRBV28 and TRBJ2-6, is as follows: DVKVTQSSRYLVKRTGEKVFLECVQDMDHENMFWYRQDPGLGLRLIYFSYDVKMKEKGDIPEGYSVSREKKERFSLILESASTNQTSMYLCATTLYSGANVLTFGAGSRLTVL.

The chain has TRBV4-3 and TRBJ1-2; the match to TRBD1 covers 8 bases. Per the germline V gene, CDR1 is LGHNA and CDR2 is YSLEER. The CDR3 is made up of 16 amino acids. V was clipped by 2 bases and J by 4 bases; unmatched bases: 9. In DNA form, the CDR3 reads TGCGCCAGCAGCCAATCGAAGGACAGGGTCAGCTATGGCTACACCTTC. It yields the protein CASSQSKDRVSYGYTF.

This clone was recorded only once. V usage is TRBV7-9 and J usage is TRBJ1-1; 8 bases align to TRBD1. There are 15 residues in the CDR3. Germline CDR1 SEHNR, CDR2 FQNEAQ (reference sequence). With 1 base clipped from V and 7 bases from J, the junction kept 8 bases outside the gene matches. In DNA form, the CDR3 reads TGTGCCAGCAGCTTAGGAACAGGGGGTAAACTTGAAGCTTTCTTT. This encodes CASSLGTGGKLEAFF.

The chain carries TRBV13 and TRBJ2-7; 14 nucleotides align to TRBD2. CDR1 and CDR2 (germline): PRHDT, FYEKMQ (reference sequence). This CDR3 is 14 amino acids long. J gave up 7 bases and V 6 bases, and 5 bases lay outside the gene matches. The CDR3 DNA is TGTGCCAGCAGGACTAGCGGGAGGGCCGGGGAGCAGTACTTC. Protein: CASRTSGRAGEQYF.

The CDR3 nucleotides are TGCAGCGTCTCCGCCATCGAGGGACAGCCCCAGCATTTT. Translation: CSVSAIEGQPQHF. This chain connects TRBV29-1 to TRBJ1-5, with D unresolved. The CDR3 covers 13 residues. The V end lost 6 bases, the J end lost 7 bases, and 16 bases lay between the germline ends. Per germline, CDR1 SQVTM and CDR2 ANQGSEA. Full variable domain (missing parts from reference TRBV29-1 and TRBJ1-5): SAVISQKPSRDICQRGTSLTIQCQVDSQVTMMFWYRQQPGQSLTLIATANQGSEATYESGFVIDKFPISRPNLTFSTLTVSNMSPEDSSIYLCSVSAIEGQPQHFGDGTRLSIL.

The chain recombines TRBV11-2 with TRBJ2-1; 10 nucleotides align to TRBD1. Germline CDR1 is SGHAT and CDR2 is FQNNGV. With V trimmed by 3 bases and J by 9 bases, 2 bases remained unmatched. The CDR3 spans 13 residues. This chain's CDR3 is CASSFGTGVEQFF. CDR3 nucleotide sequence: TGTGCCAGCAGCTTCGGGACAGGGGTTGAGCAGTTCTTC.

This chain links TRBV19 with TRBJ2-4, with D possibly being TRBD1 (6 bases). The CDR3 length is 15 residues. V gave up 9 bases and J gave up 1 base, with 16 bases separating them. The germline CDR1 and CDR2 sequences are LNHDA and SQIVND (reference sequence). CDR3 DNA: TGTGCCAGCAGGAACAGGGCCTGGGCCAAAAACATTCAGTACTTC. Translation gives CASRNRAWAKNIQYF.

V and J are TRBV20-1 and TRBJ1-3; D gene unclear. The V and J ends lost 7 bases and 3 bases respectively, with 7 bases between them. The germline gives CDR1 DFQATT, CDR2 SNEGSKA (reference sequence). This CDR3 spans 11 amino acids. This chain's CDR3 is CSGRSGNTIYF. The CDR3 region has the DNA TGCAGTGGAAGAAGTGGAAACACCATATATTTT.

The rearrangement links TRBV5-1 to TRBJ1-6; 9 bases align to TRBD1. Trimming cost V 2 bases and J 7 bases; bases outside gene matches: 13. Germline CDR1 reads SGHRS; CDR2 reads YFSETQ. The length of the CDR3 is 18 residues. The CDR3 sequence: CASSLIPGQGIGNSPLHF. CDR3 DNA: TGCGCCAGCAGCTTAATCCCGGGACAGGGAATAGGGAATTCACCCCTCCACTTT.